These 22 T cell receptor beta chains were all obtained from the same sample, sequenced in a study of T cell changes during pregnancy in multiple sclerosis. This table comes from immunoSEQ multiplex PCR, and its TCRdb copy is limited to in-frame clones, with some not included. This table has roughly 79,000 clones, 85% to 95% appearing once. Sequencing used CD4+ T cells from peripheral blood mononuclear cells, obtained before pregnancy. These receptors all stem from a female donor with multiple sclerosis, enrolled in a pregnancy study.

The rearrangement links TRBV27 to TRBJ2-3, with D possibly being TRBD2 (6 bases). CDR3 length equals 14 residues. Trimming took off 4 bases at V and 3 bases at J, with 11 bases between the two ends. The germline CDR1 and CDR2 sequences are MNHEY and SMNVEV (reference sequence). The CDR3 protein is CASSSLALTDTQYF. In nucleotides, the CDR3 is TGTGCCAGCAGTTCTCTAGCGTTAACAGATACGCAGTATTTT.

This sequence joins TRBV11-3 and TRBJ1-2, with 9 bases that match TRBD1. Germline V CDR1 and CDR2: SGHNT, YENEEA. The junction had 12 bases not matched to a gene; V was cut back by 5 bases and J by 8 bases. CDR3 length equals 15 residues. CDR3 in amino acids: CASSLGDRDPWGYTF. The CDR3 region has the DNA TGTGCCAGCAGCCTGGGGGACAGGGACCCATGGGGCTACACCTTC.

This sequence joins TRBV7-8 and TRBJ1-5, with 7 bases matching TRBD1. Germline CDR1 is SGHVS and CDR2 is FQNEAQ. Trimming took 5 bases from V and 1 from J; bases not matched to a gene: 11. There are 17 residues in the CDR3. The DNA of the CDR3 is TGTGCCAGCAGCCCATATAACAGGGGACGGAGCAATCAGCCCCAGCATTTT. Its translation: CASSPYNRGRSNQPQHF. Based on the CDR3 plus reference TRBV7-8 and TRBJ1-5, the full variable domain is GAGVSQSPRYKVAKRGQDVALRCDPISGHVSLFWYQQALGQGPEFLTYFQNEAQLDKSGLPSDRFFAERPEGSVSTLKIQRTQQEDSAVYLCASSPYNRGRSNQPQHFGDGTRLSIL.

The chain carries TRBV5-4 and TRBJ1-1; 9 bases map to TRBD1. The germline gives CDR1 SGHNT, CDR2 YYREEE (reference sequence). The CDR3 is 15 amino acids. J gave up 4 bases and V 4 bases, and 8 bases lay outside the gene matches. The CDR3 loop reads CASSPDRGRITEAFF. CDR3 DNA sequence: TGTGCCAGCAGCCCCGACAGGGGGAGGATCACTGAAGCTTTCTTT.

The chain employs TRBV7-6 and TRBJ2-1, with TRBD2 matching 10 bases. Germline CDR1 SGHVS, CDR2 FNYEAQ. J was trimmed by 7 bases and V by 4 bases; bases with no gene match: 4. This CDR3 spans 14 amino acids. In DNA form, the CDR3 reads TGTGCCAGCAGCTGGACTAGCGGATATAATGAGCAGTTCTTC. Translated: CASSWTSGYNEQFF.

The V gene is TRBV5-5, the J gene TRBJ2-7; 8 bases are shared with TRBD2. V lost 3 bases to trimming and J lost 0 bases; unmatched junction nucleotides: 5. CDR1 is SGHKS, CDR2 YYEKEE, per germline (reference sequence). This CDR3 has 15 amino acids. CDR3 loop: CASSSTSAFSYEQYF. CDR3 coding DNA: TGTGCCAGCAGCTCGACTAGCGCGTTCTCCTACGAGCAGTACTTC.

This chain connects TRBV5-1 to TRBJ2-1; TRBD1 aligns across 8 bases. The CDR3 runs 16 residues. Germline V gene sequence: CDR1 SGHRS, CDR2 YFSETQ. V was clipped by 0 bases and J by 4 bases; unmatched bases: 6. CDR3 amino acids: CASSLAGGFTYNEQFF. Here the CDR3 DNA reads TGCGCCAGCAGCTTGGCAGGGGGCTTTACTTACAATGAGCAGTTCTTC.

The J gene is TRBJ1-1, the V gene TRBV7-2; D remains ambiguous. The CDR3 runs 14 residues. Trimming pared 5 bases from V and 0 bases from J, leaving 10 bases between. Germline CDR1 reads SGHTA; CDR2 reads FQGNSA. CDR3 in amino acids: CASSPDGVNTEAFF. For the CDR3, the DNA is TGTGCCAGCAGCCCCGACGGGGTGAACACTGAAGCTTTCTTT.

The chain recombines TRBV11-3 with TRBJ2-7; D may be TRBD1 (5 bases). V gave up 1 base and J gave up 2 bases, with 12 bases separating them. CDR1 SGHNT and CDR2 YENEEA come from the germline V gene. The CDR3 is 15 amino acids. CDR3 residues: CASSLGLGATYEQYF. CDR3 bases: TGTGCCAGCAGCTTAGGGCTAGGGGCTACCTACGAGCAGTACTTC.

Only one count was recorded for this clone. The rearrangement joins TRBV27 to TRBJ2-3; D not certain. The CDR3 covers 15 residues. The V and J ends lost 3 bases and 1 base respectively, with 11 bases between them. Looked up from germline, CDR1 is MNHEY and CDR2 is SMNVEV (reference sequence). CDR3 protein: CASSLRLPRTDTQYF. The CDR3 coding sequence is TGTGCCAGCAGTTTGAGGCTCCCCCGCACAGATACGCAGTATTTT.

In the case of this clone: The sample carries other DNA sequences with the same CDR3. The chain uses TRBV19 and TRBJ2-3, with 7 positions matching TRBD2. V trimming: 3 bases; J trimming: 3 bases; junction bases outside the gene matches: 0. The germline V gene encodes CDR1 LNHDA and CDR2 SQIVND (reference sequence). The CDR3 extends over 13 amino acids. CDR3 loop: CASSIGGTDTQYF. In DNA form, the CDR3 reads TGTGCCAGTAGTATCGGGGGGACAGATACGCAGTATTTT.

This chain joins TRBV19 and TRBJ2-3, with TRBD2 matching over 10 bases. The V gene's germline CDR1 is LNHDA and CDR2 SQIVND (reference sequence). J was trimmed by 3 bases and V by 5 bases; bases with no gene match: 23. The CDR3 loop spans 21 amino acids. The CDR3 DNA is TGTGCCAGTAGTGTATTTTGGTCTAGCGGGAGTGGTGGGGATGCGACAGATACGCAGTATTTT. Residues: CASSVFWSSGSGGDATDTQYF. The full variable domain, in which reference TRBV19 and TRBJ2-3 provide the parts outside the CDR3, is DGGITQSPKYLFRKEGQNVTLSCEQNLNHDAMYWYRQDPGQGLRLIYYSQIVNDFQKGDIAEGYSVSREKKESFPLTVTSAQKNPTAFYLCASSVFWSSGSGGDATDTQYFGPGTRLTVL.

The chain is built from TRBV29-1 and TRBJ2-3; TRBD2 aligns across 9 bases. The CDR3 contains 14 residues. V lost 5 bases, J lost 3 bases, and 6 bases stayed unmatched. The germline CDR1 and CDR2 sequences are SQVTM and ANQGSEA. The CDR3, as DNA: TGCAGCGTTATAGCGGGAGTGTCAACAGATACGCAGTATTTT. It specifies CSVIAGVSTDTQYF.

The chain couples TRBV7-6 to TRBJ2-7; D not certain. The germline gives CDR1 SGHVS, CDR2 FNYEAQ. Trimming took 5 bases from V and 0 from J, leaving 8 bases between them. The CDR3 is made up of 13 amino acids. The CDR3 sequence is CASSAQSSYEQYF. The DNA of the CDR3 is TGTGCCAGCAGCGCGCAAAGCTCCTACGAGCAGTACTTC.

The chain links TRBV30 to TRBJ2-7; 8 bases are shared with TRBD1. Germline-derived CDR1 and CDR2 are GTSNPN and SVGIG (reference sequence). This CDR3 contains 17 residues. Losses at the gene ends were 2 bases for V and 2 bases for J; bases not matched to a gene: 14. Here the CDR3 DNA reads TGTGCCTGGAGTACTTTGTGGACAGGGAAAAAGACCTACGAGCAGTACTTC. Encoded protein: CAWSTLWTGKKTYEQYF.

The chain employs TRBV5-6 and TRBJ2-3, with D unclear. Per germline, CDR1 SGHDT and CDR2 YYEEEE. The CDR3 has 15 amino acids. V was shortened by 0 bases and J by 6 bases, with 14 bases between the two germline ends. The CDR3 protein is CASSLALRRWDTQYF. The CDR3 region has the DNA TGTGCCAGCAGCTTGGCCCTGAGGCGCTGGGATACGCAGTATTTT.

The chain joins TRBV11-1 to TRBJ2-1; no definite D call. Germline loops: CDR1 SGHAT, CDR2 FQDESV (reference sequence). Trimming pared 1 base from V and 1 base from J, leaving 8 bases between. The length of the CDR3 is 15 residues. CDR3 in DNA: TGTGCCAGCAGCTTAGGGTTAGTATCCTACAATGAGCAGTTCTTC. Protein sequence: CASSLGLVSYNEQFF. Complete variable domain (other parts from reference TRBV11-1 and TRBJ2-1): EAEVAQSPRYKITEKSQAVAFWCDPISGHATLYWYRQILGQGPELLVQFQDESVVDDSQLPKDRFSAERLKGVDSTLKIQPAELGDSAMYLCASSLGLVSYNEQFFGPGTRLTVL.

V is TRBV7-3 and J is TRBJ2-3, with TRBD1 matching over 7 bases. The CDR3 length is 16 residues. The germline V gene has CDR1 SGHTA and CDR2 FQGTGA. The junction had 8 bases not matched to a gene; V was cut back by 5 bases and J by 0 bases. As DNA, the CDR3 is TGTGCCAGCAGCCAGAACCCGGGACAGAGCACAGATACGCAGTATTTT. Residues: CASSQNPGQSTDTQYF.

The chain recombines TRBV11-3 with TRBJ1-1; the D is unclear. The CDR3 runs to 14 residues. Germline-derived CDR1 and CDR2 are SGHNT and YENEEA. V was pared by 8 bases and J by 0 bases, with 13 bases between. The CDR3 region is CASLPATMNTEAFF. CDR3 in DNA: TGTGCCAGCCTACCAGCGACCATGAACACTGAAGCTTTCTTT.

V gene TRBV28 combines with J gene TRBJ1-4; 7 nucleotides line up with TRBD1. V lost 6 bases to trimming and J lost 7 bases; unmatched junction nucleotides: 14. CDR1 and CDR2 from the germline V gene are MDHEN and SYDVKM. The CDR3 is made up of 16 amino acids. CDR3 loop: CASSSTERGPTEKLFF. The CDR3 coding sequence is TGTGCCAGCAGCTCTACGGAAAGGGGGCCGACTGAAAAACTGTTTTTT.

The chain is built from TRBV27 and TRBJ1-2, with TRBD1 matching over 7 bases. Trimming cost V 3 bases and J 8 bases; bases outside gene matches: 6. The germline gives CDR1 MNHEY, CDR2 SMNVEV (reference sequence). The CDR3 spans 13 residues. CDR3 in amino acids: CASSLRQGGGYTF. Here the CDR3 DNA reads TGTGCCAGCAGTTTGAGGCAGGGGGGAGGCTACACCTTC.

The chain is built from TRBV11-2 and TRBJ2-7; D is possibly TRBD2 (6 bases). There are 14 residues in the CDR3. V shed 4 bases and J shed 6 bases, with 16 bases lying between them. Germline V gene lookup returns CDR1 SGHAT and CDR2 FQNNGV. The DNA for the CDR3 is TGTGCCAGCAGCTGGGGCGGTGACGGGGGCGAGCAGTACTTC. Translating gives CASSWGGDGGEQYF.